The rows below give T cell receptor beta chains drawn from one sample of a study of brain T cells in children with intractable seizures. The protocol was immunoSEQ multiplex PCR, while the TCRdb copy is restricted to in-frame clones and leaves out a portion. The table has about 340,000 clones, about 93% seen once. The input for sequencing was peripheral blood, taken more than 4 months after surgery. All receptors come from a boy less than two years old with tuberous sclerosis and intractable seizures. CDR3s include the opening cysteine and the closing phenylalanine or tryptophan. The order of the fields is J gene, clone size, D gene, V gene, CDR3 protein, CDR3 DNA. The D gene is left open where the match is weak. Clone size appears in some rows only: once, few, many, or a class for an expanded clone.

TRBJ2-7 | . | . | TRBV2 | CASSRLIGAYEQYF | TGTGCCAGCAGTCGGCTAATTGGTGCCTACGAGCAGTACTTC
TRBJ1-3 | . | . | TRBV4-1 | CASSQDPVGVGNSGNTIYF | TGCGCCAGCAGCCAAGACCCCGTGGGGGTGGGAAACTCTGGAAACACCATATATTTT
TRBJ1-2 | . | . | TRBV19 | CASSIDGPLYGYTF | TGTGCCAGTAGTATAGACGGGCCCCTCTATGGCTACACCTTC
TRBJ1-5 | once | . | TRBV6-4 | CATEMELGSPSNQPQHF | TGTGCCACCGAGATGGAATTAGGCAGTCCTAGCAATCAGCCCCAGCATTTT
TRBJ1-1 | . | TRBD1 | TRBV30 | CAWSVFRGQGTEAFF | TGTGCCTGGAGTGTATTCAGGGGGCAGGGCACTGAAGCTTTCTTT
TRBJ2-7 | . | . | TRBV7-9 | CASTSGRSYEQYF | TGTGCCAGCACCTCGGGAAGATCCTACGAGCAGTACTTC
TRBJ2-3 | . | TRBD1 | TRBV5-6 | CASSFRDREFPDTQYF | TGTGCCAGCAGCTTTCGGGACAGGGAGTTCCCAGATACGCAGTATTTT
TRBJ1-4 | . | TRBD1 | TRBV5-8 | CASSASPGQGLEKLFF | TGTGCCAGCAGCGCCTCACCGGGACAGGGCTTGGAAAAACTGTTTTTT
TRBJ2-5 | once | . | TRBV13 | CASSLYWGLQETQYF | TGTGCCAGCAGCTTGTATTGGGGCCTCCAAGAGACCCAGTACTTC
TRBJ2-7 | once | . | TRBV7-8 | CASSLWRTAYEQYF | TGTGCCAGCAGCTTGTGGCGGACCGCCTACGAGCAGTACTTC
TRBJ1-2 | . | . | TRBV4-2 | CASSHKAVVANNYGYTF | TGTGCCAGCAGCCACAAGGCCGTGGTGGCTAATAACTATGGCTACACCTTC
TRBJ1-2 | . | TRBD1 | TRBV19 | CASSIGNRGNYGYTF | TGTGCCAGTAGTATAGGTAACAGGGGTAACTATGGCTACACCTTC
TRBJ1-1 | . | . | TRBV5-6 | CASSPAGTLGMDTEAFF | TGTGCCAGCAGCCCTGCCGGGACCCTTGGGATGGACACTGAAGCTTTCTTT
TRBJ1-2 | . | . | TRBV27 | CASSLWAGANNYGYTF | TGTGCCAGCAGTTTATGGGCGGGGGCCAATAACTATGGCTACACCTTC
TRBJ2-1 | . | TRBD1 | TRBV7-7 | CASSHRTGEDNEQFF | TGTGCTAGCAGTCATCGGACAGGCGAGGACAATGAGCAGTTCTTC
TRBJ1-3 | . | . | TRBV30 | CAWSVSFGLVSGNTIYF | TGTGCCTGGAGTGTAAGTTTTGGTTTGGTCTCTGGAAACACCATATATTTT
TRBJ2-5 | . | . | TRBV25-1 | CASSLQETQYF | TGTGCCAGCAGTTTACAAGAGACCCAGTACTTC
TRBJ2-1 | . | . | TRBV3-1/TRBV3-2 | CASSDGTFPPDEQFF | TGTGCCAGCAGCGACGGGACTTTCCCTCCCGATGAGCAGTTCTTC
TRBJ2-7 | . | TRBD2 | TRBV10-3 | CAISESLSGRTHYEQYF | TGTGCCATCAGTGAGTCTTTGAGCGGGAGGACACACTACGAGCAGTACTTC
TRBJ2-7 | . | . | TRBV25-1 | CASSESILSYEQYF | TGTGCCAGCAGTGAATCGATCTTATCCTACGAGCAGTACTTC
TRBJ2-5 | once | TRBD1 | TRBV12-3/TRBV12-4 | CASGTGSETQYF | TGTGCCAGCGGGACAGGGTCAGAGACCCAGTACTTC
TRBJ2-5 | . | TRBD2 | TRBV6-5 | CASSYFSGAQETQYF | TGTGCCAGCAGTTACTTTAGCGGGGCTCAAGAGACCCAGTACTTC
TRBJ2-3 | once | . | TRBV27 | CASSFTTGGIDTQYF | TGTGCCAGCAGCTTTACTACGGGCGGTATAGATACGCAGTATTTT
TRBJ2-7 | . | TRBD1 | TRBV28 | CASKEQGSSYEQYF | TGTGCCAGCAAGGAACAGGGGTCGTCCTACGAGCAGTACTTC
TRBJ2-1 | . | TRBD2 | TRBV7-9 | CASSLMAGGENEQFF | TGTGCCAGCAGCTTGATGGCGGGAGGGGAAAATGAGCAGTTCTTC
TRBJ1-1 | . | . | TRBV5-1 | CASSLGTGNTEAFF | TGCGCCAGCAGCTTGGGGACGGGGAACACTGAAGCTTTCTTT
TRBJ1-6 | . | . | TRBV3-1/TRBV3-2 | CASSQIDRILNSPLHF | TGTGCCAGCAGCCAGATAGACAGGATCCTAAATTCACCCCTCCACTTT
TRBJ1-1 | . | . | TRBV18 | CASSPEFLGGPTEAFF | TGTGCCAGCTCACCAGAGTTTCTGGGGGGCCCCACTGAAGCTTTCTTT
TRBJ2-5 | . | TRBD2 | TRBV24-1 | CATSGGTSGTPHQETQYF | TGTGCCACCAGTGGTGGGACTAGCGGGACACCGCACCAAGAGACCCAGTACTTC
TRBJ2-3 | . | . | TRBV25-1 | CASSEKRDTQYF | TGTGCCAGCAGTGAAAAGAGAGATACGCAGTATTTT
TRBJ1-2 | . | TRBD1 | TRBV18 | CASSPIQGAGVGYGYTF | TGTGCCAGCTCACCGATCCAGGGGGCAGGAGTGGGCTATGGCTACACCTTC
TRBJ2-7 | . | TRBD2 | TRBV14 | CASSQGLAGYEQYF | TGTGCCAGCAGCCAAGGACTAGCGGGATACGAGCAGTACTTC
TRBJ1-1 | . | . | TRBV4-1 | CASSQVVANTEAFF | TGCGCCAGCAGCCAAGTCGTGGCGAACACTGAAGCTTTCTTT
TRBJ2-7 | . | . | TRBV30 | CAWSYWTAYEQYF | TGTGCCTGGAGCTACTGGACAGCCTACGAGCAGTACTTC
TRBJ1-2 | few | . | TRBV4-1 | CASSQDPGSDYGYTF | TGCGCCAGCAGCCAAGACCCCGGTTCTGACTATGGCTACACCTTC
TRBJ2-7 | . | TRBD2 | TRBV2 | CASSETLADGSYEQYF | TGTGCCAGCAGTGAAACCCTAGCGGACGGCTCCTACGAGCAGTACTTC
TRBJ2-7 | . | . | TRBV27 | CASIKQGRSDEQYF | TGTGCCAGCATCAAACAGGGAAGGTCGGACGAGCAGTACTTC
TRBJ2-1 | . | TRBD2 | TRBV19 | CASSTHGTLAGGYNEQFF | TGTGCCAGTAGTACCCACGGAACTCTAGCGGGGGGATACAATGAGCAGTTCTTC
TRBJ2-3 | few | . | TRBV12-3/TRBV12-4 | CASSSSGTDTQYF | TGTGCCAGCAGTTCCTCAGGGACAGATACGCAGTATTTT
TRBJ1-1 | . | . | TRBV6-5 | CASRPPGRATEAFF | TGTGCCAGCCGCCCTCCCGGGCGCGCCACTGAAGCTTTCTTT
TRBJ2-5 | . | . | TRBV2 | CASSTKGGTLQETQYF | TGTGCCAGCAGCACAAAAGGGGGAACACTACAAGAGACCCAGTACTTC
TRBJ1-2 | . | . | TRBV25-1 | CASSSDVSDSNGYTF | TGTGCCAGCAGTAGTGATGTATCGGACAGCAATGGCTACACCTTC
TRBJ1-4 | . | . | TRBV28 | CASSSTREKLFF | TGTGCCAGCAGTTCGACCCGCGAAAAACTGTTTTTT
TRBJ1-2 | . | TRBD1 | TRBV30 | CAWSDYRDSYGYTF | TGTGCCTGGAGTGATTACCGGGACAGCTATGGCTACACCTTC
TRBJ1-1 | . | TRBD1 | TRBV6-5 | CASRSPGQKEAFF | TGTGCCAGCAGGTCTCCGGGACAGAAAGAAGCTTTCTTT
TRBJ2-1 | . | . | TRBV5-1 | CASSLAGPYNEQFF | TGCGCCAGCAGCTTGGCGGGACCCTACAATGAGCAGTTCTTC
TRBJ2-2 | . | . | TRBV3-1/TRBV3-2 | CASSQTGRFLFTGELFF | TGTGCCAGCAGCCAGACAGGGAGGTTTCTATTCACCGGGGAGCTGTTTTTT
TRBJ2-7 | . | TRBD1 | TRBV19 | CASSTRGLGEQYF | TGTGCCAGTAGTACCAGGGGGCTCGGGGAGCAGTACTTC
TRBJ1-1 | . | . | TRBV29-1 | CSVVFSPVNTEAFF | TGCAGCGTTGTGTTCTCGCCCGTGAACACTGAAGCTTTCTTT
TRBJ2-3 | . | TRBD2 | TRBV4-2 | CASSRLAGGYTDTQYF | TGTGCCAGCAGCCGATTAGCGGGGGGTTACACAGATACGCAGTATTTT
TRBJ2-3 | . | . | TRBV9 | CASSVAGTDTQYF | TGTGCCAGCAGCGTAGCGGGCACAGATACGCAGTATTTT
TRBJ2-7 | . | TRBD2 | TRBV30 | CASMIRGGRYEQYF | TGTGCCTCCATGATCCGGGGGGGCCGGTACGAGCAGTACTTC
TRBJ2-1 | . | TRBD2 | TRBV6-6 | CASASGGGFYNEQFF | TGTGCCAGCGCCAGCGGGGGGGGGTTCTACAATGAGCAGTTCTTC